The clone carrying this TCR beta chain was seen ten or more times. Regarding time point: newly diagnosed GD, antithyroid drugs for less than 3 months. PBMC-extracted RNA yielded the TCR library. By American Thyroid Association guidelines, Graves' disease was diagnosed in the cohort. Both iRepertoire HTBI primers and Arm-PCR of CDR3 regions were used to build the TCR beta libraries. TCRdb re-analysed the multiplex PCR reads in MiXCR, keeping a single row per CDR3 protein. The sample contains 560,000 or so distinct CDR3 sequences, 16% of which appear only once. The record originates from a study of regulatory T cells in long-lasting Graves disease. At the level of the study: The study enrolled newly diagnosed Graves' patients on antithyroid drugs under 3 months.

The trim removed 2 bases at V and 7 bases at J, leaving 6 bases unmatched. This CDR3 has 13 residues. CDR1 is GTSNPN, CDR2 SVGIG, per germline (reference sequence). Separately, the same data were catalogued under a study of T cells in Graves' hyperthyroidism and ophthalmopathy.

The chain carries TRBV30 and TRBJ1-2, with 8 nucleotides matching TRBD1. The sequencing here drew on peripheral blood mononuclear cells (PBMCs), taken at new diagnosis, from a patient treated with antithyroid drugs. The clonotype comes from a man aged 18 to 30 with Graves disease. CDR3 in amino acids: CAWSSGGALGYTF. The CDR3 DNA follows: TGTGCCTGGAGTTCAGGGGGCGCACTTGGCTACACCTTC.